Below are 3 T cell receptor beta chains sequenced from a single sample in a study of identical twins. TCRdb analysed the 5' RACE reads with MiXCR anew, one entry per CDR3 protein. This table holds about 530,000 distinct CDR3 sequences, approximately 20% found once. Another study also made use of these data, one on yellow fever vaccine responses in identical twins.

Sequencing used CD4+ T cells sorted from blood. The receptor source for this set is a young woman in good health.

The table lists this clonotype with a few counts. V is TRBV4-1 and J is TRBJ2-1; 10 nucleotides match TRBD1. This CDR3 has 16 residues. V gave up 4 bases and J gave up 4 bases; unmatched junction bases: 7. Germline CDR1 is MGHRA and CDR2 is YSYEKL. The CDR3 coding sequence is TGCGCCAGCAGCCCAACCGGGACAGGGGTATACAATGAGCAGTTCTTC. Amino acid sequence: CASSPTGTGVYNEQFF.

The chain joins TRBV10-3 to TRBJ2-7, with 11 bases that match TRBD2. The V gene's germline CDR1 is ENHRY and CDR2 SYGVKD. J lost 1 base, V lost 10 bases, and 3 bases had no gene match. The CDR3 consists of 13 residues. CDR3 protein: CATGTSGSYEQYV. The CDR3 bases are TGTGCCACCGGGACTAGCGGATCCTACGAGCAGTACGTC.

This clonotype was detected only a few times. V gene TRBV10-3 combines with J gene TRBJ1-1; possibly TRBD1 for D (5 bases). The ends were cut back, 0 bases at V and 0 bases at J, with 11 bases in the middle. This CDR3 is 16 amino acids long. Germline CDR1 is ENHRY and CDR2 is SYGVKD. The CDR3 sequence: CAISESSTGLNTEAFF. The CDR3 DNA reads TGTGCCATCAGTGAGTCGAGCACAGGCCTGAACACTGAAGCTTTCTTT.